This T cell receptor (beta chain) appears in the sequencing data of a study of T cell repertoires in cytomegalovirus infection (dated by TCRdb to about 2019). The study in broad terms: Because public TCR beta signatures pointed to carriage of CMV infection together with the matching HLA type, the HLA type of each donor mattered for the analysis. General conclusions and limits of the study: In both this cohort and an independent roughly 400-donor cohort, the cumulative frequency of public TCR beta family members distinguished carriers of CMV infection plus the relevant HLA type. The ex vivo response was dominated by HLA-C-restricted CMV-specific TCR beta clonotypes, which also provided the single most frequent clonotype in two of eight donors.

This sample was sequenced with an Illumina HiSeq 1500. TCRdb handled the public reads itself, with Q25 trimming in fastp and clone calling in MiXCR, and kept productive beta chains. Merged by CDR3 protein, the rows form single entries marked with the most common genes and DNA. In all, the sample holds a few hundred thousand distinct CDR3 sequences, and roughly an eighth of those were seen once. Roughly 8.7% of the sample belongs to the ten largest clones. The CDR3 starts with the cysteine, ends with the phenylalanine, and has 11 residues. Only the CDR3 portion is preserved as DNA: 33 bases, with reading frame beginning at the first base. The V end loses 6 bases and the J end loses 6 bases, and a stretch of 8 bases separates them. Ten or more counts support this clonotype. The antigen it recognizes is unknown. There are no base qualities to consult, and no much larger clone falls within one base.

The V and J segments used are TRBV12-3 or TRBV12-4 and TRBJ1-1, with TRBD1 as a weak D call on 5 bases. The material sequenced was PBMCs. The TCR was taken from a human donor in good health (CMV status not recorded). Some clones in this sample may be carry-over from other donors' samples. The DNA is as follows: TGTGCCAGCAGCAGGGTTTCTGAAGCTTTCTTT. It translates to CASSRVSEAFF.